The entry that follows covers one T cell receptor (beta chain) sequence. Its target is not known. This sample is drawn from a study of cytomegalovirus exposure and HLA in healthy donors. The overall study: HLA-typed donors were the source of around 85 million unique TCRs held in an early data release.

Findings and limits, study-wide: Reported findings show TCR beta sequences accurately forecast HLA-A and HLA-B alleles in most subjects.

This PCR relied on a set of 60 Vbeta primers and 13 Jbeta primers. Produced via immunoSEQ multiplex PCR; TCRdb's table is partial and in-frame only. The sample yields some 250,000 clones, roughly 82% seen once. The TCR was taken from a woman aged 40-49 years in good health and CMV-seropositive. Sequencing used PBMCs.

CDR3 in amino acids: CASSLQGVAEAFF. CDR3 nucleotides: TGTGCCAGCAGCCTACAGGGAGTGGCTGAAGCTTTCTTT. J is TRBJ1-1 and V is TRBV7-2, with D tentatively TRBD1 (6 bases). The CDR3 is 13 amino acids. The germline V gene has CDR1 SGHTA and CDR2 FQGNSA. Trimming took off 5 bases at V and 6 bases at J, with 13 bases between the two ends.